These 23 T cell receptor beta chains came from one sample sequenced in a study of regulatory T cells in long-lasting Graves disease. As for time point: persistent/refractory GD, antithyroid drugs over 5 years with positive TRAb. Generation of the TCR library employed RNA extracted from PBMCs. Libraries of TCR beta came from iRepertoire HTBI primers plus Arm-PCR of CDR3 regions. TCRdb processed the multiplex PCR reads anew with MiXCR; each CDR3 protein has one entry. The profile shows 700,000 or so distinct CDR3 sequences, about 32% of them singletons. Sequencing was performed on peripheral blood mononuclear cells (PBMCs), taken when the disease was refractory, from a patient treated with antithyroid drugs. The receptors stem from a female donor with Graves disease.

This chain uses TRBV7-9 with TRBJ2-2; D unresolved. The CDR3 extends over 14 amino acids. The germline V and J ends were trimmed by 1 base and 3 bases, with 6 bases remaining between them. Germline values: CDR1 SEHNR, CDR2 FQNEAQ (reference sequence). The CDR3 is CASSLVPYTGELFF. The CDR3 coding sequence is TGTGCCAGCAGCTTAGTCCCTTACACCGGGGAGCTGTTTTTT.

The chain combines TRBV12-3 or TRBV12-4 with TRBJ1-2; 7 bases match TRBD1. The CDR3 has 15 residues. V shed 5 bases, J shed 2 bases, and the junction held 8 bases outside the gene matches. The CDR3 DNA is TGTGCCAGCAGTCGGGGACAGCAAATCAACTATGGCTACACCTTC. Residues: CASSRGQQINYGYTF.

The genes are TRBV7-2 and TRBJ2-7; 9 nucleotides agree with TRBD2. J lost 7 bases, V lost 3 bases, and 10 bases had no gene match. Germline V CDR1 and CDR2: SGHTA, FQGNSA. The length of the CDR3 is 15 residues. The CDR3 loop reads CASSLTSGPSGEQYF. The CDR3 DNA reads as TGTGCCAGCAGCTTGACTAGCGGCCCTAGTGGTGAGCAGTACTTC.

The CDR3, as DNA: TGTGCCAGCAGCTTAACGGGGGGGATCAATGAGCAGTTCTTC. This translates into CASSLTGGINEQFF. This sequence joins TRBV7-3 and TRBJ2-1; TRBD2 aligns across 7 bases. The V segment lost 0 bases and the J segment 6 bases; nucleotides outside the gene matches: 2. CDR1 and CDR2 from the germline V gene are SGHTA and FQGTGA. This CDR3 has 14 amino acids.

This clonotype was counted only a few times. V and J are TRBV6-1 and TRBJ1-1; weak D call: TRBD1 (6 bases). The CDR3 consists of 14 residues. V dropped 5 bases and J dropped 4 bases, with 14 bases sitting between them. In germline, CDR1 is MNHNS, CDR2 SASEGT. For the CDR3, the DNA is TGTGCCAGCAGTCGGGACACAAGCAGCACTGAAGCTTTCTTT. This sequence encodes CASSRDTSSTEAFF.

In its sample, this clonotype was seen many times. The CDR3 protein is CASSLRAEQYF. For the CDR3, the DNA is TGTGCCAGCAGCTTACGGGCTGAGCAGTACTTC. This chain connects TRBV14 to TRBJ2-7; D call uncertain. The CDR3 runs to 11 residues. The V gene lost 5 bases and the J gene lost 7 bases, with 9 bases spanning the gap. Germline CDR1 is SGHDN and CDR2 is FVKESK.

This clonotype was recorded a few times. The genes are TRBV6-1 and TRBJ2-7; D remains ambiguous. Looked up from germline, CDR1 is MNHNS and CDR2 is SASEGT. Trimming shortened V by 5 bases and J by 4 bases, and 12 bases separated the two germline ends. The CDR3 loop spans 13 amino acids. The CDR3 reads CASSRPLAYEQYF. CDR3 DNA: TGTGCCAGCAGTAGACCCCTGGCTTACGAGCAGTACTTC.

J is TRBJ1-1 and V is TRBV19; a possible D gene is TRBD1 (5 bases). The CDR3 spans 12 residues. Germline V gene data show CDR1 as LNHDA and CDR2 as SQIVND (reference sequence). With 0 bases removed from V and 11 bases from J, the gap between germline ends came to 10 bases. The CDR3 nucleotides are TGTGCCAGTAGTATAGACAGGGTTTGGGCTTTCTTT. Translation: CASSIDRVWAFF.

There are many counts of this clonotype. The chain carries TRBV6-2 or TRBV6-3 and TRBJ1-2; perhaps TRBD1 as D (6 bases). CDR3 size: 11 residues. Trimming pared 5 bases from V and 9 bases from J, leaving 10 bases between. Looked up from germline, CDR1 is MNHEY and CDR2 is SVGEGT. Here the CDR3 reads CASSKGQSYTF. For the CDR3, the DNA is TGTGCCAGCAGTAAAGGACAGAGCTACACCTTC.

There are a few counts of this clonotype. This chain uses TRBV12-5 with TRBJ1-2; no firm D call. Germline CDR1 LGHNT, CDR2 FRNRAP. The CDR3 contains 16 residues. Trimming removed 0 bases from V and 7 bases from J, with 18 bases in between. The CDR3 DNA follows: TGTGCTAGTGGTTTGGTACTCGGGGAGGCTAGCGGTGGCTACACCTTC. Its translation: CASGLVLGEASGGYTF.

This chain connects TRBV20-1 to TRBJ1-2, with D uncertain. CDR1 is DFQATT, CDR2 SNEGSKA, per germline (reference sequence). This CDR3 comprises 12 residues. Trimming took off 5 bases at V and 0 bases at J, with 7 bases between the two ends. The CDR3 nucleotides read TGCAGTGCTGCCCATCCTAACTATGGCTACACCTTC. It is translated as CSAAHPNYGYTF.

This clonotype has more than one count but fewer than ten. This chain joins TRBV30 and TRBJ1-1, with D possibly being TRBD1 (6 bases). CDR3 length: 15 residues. Germline CDR1 is GTSNPN and CDR2 is SVGIG (reference sequence). V was trimmed by 0 bases and J by 4 bases, leaving 15 bases between them. CDR3 residues: CAWSVASGGRTEAFF. The CDR3 DNA sequence: TGTGCCTGGAGTGTGGCGTCCGGGGGCCGCACTGAAGCTTTCTTT.

Comment on this clonotype: This may be a read error: a much more frequent sequence differs by one nucleotide. CDR3 region: CASSFRDRNYGYTF. The CDR3 region has the DNA TGTGCCAGCAGTTTCCGGGACAGGAACTATGGCTACACCTTC. The V call is TRBV28, the J call TRBJ1-2, with 8 nucleotides matching TRBD1. V lost 3 bases and J lost 2; bases outside the gene matches: 2. This CDR3 region has 14 residues. CDR1 is MDHEN, CDR2 SYDVKM, per germline.

This clonotype has a count of ten or more. The chain uses TRBV20-1 and TRBJ1-2; D is undetermined. V dropped 6 bases and J dropped 1 base, with 9 bases sitting between them. The CDR3 runs 12 residues. Germline V lookup: CDR1 DFQATT, CDR2 SNEGSKA (reference sequence). CDR3 nucleotide sequence: TGCAGTGCGGCTGGGTTTAACTATGGCTACACCTTC. Translating gives CSAAGFNYGYTF.

This clonotype was seen a handful of times. This chain uses TRBV20-1 with TRBJ2-2, with TRBD1 matching over 7 bases. This CDR3 spans 13 amino acids. The germline gives CDR1 DFQATT, CDR2 SNEGSKA (reference sequence). The ends lost 6 bases at V and 4 bases at J; junction bases unmatched: 5. The CDR3 DNA reads as TGCAGTGCGTGGGACAGTATCACCGGGGAGCTGTTTTTT. Protein product: CSAWDSITGELFF.

This clonotype was seen ten or more times. The chain employs TRBV2 and TRBJ1-2; unclear D gene. The CDR3 totals 14 residues. From germline, CDR1 is SNHLY and CDR2 FYNNEI. Trimming removed 1 base from V and 2 bases from J, with 8 bases in between. The CDR3 loop is CASSEVTANYGYTF. CDR3 coding DNA: TGTGCCAGCAGTGAAGTAACAGCAAACTATGGCTACACCTTC.

V and J are TRBV15 and TRBJ1-2, with D maybe TRBD1 (6 bases). The V end lost 0 bases, the J end lost 6 bases, and 17 bases lay between the germline ends. Looked up from germline, CDR1 is LNHNV and CDR2 is YYDKDF (reference sequence). CDR3 length equals 16 residues. The CDR3 spells CATSRDRGRGRNGYTF. CDR3 nucleotide sequence: TGTGCCACCAGCAGAGATCGAGGCAGGGGAAGAAATGGCTACACCTTC.

This clonotype was counted between two and nine times. The chain is built from TRBV12-3 or TRBV12-4 and TRBJ2-2, with 7 bases lining up with TRBD1. CDR3 length equals 16 residues. The V gene end was trimmed by 4 bases and the J gene end by 1 base; junction bases not matched to a gene: 6. This CDR3 is CASSWRGGRNTGELFF. In DNA form, the CDR3 reads TGTGCCAGCAGTTGGAGAGGGGGCCGGAACACCGGGGAGCTGTTTTTT.

This clonotype was seen a few times. The gene calls are TRBV14 and TRBJ1-3; 8 nucleotides line up with TRBD1. V was clipped by 5 bases and J by 3 bases; unmatched bases: 6. This CDR3 region has 15 residues. Germline values: CDR1 SGHDN, CDR2 FVKESK. CDR3 nucleotides: TGTGCCAGCAGCTCCCGGACAGGGAGTGGAAACACCATATATTTT. Protein: CASSSRTGSGNTIYF.

The chain combines TRBV14 with TRBJ2-4, with D perhaps TRBD2 (6 bases). V lost 4 bases to trimming and J lost 9 bases, with 13 bases between them. The length of the CDR3 is 13 residues. From germline, CDR1 is SGHDN and CDR2 FVKESK. CDR3 sequence: CASSPTSSRIQYF. CDR3 DNA sequence: TGTGCCAGCAGCCCAACTAGCTCGCGCATTCAGTACTTC.

This clonotype was seen a handful of times. The chain employs TRBV6-1 and TRBJ1-1, with a weak D call TRBD1 (6 bases). CDR1 and CDR2 from the germline V gene are MNHNS and SASEGT. The CDR3 sequence is 15 residues long. With 8 bases removed from V and 10 bases from J, the gap between germline ends came to 26 bases. The chain's CDR3 is CASGTETGFFLAAFF. The CDR3, as DNA: TGTGCCAGCGGTACCGAGACAGGTTTCTTCTTGGCAGCTTTCTTT.

The gene calls are TRBV27 and TRBJ2-3, with TRBD1 identical over 7 bases. Germline-derived CDR1 and CDR2 are MNHEY and SMNVEV (reference sequence). Trimming at V came to 4 bases and at J to 1 base, leaving 14 bases not matched to a gene. The CDR3 runs 18 residues. The DNA of the CDR3 is TGTGCCAGCAGTTCCCCCTTAACAGGGGTCGGAGGCACAGATACGCAGTATTTT. This codes for CASSSPLTGVGGTDTQYF.

This clonotype was seen many times. The gene calls are TRBV28 and TRBJ1-2, with no clear D. Trimming stripped 4 bases from V and 4 bases from J, with 13 bases between. The CDR3 is made up of 14 amino acids. Per germline, CDR1 MDHEN and CDR2 SYDVKM. The DNA of the CDR3 is TGTGCCAGCAGTTCCACCCCCCAAGGCTATGGCTACACCTTC. It codes for CASSSTPQGYGYTF.